The clone carrying this T cell receptor beta chain was counted many times. This sample is part of a study of identical twins. V lost 0 bases to trimming and J lost 6 bases, with 3 bases between them. This CDR3 is built from 12 residues. CDR1 is MGHRA and CDR2 is YSYEKL in the germline V gene. TCRdb reprocessed the 5' RACE reads with MiXCR, giving one entry per CDR3 protein. The sample yields 500,000 to 700,000 distinct CDR3 sequences, under 8.5% seen once. The sample was also reused in another study, on yellow fever vaccine responses in identical twins.

V usage is TRBV4-1 and J usage is TRBJ2-1; unclear D gene. The sequence derives from a young woman in good health. Source material: PBMCs. The CDR3 loop is CASSQDSNEQFF. The DNA for the CDR3 is TGCGCCAGCAGCCAAGATTCCAATGAGCAGTTCTTC.